This T cell receptor beta chain was profiled in a study of cytomegalovirus exposure and HLA in healthy donors. Broader study findings: For TCR beta chains, V- and J-gene trimming was later linked to a missense DCLRE1C variant.

This CDR3 spans 11 amino acids. CDR1 is MDHEN, CDR2 SYDVKM, per germline. V shed 6 bases and J shed 10 bases, with 13 bases lying between them. Vbeta (60) and Jbeta (13) primers were used in the PCR. Using immunoSEQ multiplex PCR, the repertoire was profiled, and TCRdb retains in-frame clones only, with some absent. The table shows some 100,000 clones, with 65% to 80% occurring only once. This clone occurred a few times. Its antigen is unidentified. The TCR was taken from a man aged 45-60 years in good health and CMV-seronegative. Material for sequencing was PBMCs. The chain has TRBV28 and TRBJ2-7; TRBD2 is a possible D gene (6 bases). CDR3 bases: TGTGCCAGCAGGGGGACTGCTGGTCAGTACTTC. Residues: CASRGTAGQYF.